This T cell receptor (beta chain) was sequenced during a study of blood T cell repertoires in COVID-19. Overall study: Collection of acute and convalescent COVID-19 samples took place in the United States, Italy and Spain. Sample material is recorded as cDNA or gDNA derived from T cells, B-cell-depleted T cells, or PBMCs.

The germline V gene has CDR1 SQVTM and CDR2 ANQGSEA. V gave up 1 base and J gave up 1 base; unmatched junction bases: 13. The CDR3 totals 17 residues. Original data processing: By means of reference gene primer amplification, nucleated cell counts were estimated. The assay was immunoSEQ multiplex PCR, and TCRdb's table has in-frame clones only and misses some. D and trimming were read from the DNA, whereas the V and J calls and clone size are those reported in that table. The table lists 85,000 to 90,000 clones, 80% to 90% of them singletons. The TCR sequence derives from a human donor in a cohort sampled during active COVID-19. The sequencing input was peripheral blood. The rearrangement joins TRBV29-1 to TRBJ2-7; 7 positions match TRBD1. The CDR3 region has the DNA TGCAGCGTTGAAGTTGTTATGGGGACAGTCCTGTCCTACGAGCAGTACTTC. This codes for CSVEVVMGTVLSYEQYF.